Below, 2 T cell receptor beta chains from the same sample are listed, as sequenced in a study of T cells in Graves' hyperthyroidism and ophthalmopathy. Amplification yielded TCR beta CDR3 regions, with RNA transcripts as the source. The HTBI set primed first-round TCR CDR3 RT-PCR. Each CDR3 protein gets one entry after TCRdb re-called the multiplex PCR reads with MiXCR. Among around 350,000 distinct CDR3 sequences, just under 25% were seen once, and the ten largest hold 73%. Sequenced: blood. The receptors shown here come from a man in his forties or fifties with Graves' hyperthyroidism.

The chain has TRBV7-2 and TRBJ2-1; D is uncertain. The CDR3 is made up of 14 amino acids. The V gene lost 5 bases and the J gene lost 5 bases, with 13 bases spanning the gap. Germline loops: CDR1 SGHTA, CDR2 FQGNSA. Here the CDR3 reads CASSASYANNEQFF. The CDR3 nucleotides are TGTGCCAGCAGCGCGTCGTATGCCAACAATGAGCAGTTCTTC. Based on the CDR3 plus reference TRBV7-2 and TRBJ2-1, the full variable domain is GAGVSQSPSNKVTEKGKDVELRCDPISGHTALYWYRQSLGQGLEFLIYFQGNSAPDKSGLPSDRFSAERTGGSVSTLTIQRTQQEDSAVYLCASSASYANNEQFFGPGTRLTVL.

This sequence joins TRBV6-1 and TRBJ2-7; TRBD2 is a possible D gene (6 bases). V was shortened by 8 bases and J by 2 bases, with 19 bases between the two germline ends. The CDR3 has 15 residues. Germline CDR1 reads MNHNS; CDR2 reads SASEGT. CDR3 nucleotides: TGTGCCAGCTCCCATTCCCGGGACTCAACCTACGAGCAGTACTTC. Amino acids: CASSHSRDSTYEQYF.